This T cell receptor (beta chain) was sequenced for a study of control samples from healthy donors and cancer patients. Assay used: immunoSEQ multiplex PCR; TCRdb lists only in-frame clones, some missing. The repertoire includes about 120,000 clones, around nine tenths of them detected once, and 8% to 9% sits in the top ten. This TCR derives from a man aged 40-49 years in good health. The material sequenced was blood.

This CDR3 reads CASSLADNYGYTF. The DNA for the CDR3 is TGTGCCAGCAGCTTGGCCGACAACTATGGCTACACCTTC. The gene calls are TRBV5-5 and TRBJ1-2; no clear D. V was shortened by 0 bases and J by 2 bases, with 5 bases between the two germline ends. CDR3 length: 13 amino acids. Germline V gene data show CDR1 as SGHKS and CDR2 as YYEKEE (reference sequence). Complete variable domain (other parts from reference TRBV5-5 and TRBJ1-2): DAGVTQSPTHLIKTRGQQVTLRCSPISGHKSVSWYQQVLGQGPQFIFQYYEKEERGRGNFPDRFSARQFPNYSSELNVNALLLGDSALYLCASSLADNYGYTFGSGTRLTVV.